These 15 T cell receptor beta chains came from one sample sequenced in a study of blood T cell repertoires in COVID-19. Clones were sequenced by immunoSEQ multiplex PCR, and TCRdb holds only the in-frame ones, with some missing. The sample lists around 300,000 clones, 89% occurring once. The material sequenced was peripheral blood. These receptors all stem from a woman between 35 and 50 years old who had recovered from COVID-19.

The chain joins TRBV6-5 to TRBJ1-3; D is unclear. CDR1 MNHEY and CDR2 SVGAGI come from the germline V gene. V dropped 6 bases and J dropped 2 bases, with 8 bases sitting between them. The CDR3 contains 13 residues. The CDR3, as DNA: TGTGCCAGCAGGGACTACGCTGGAAACACCATATATTTT. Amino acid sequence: CASRDYAGNTIYF.

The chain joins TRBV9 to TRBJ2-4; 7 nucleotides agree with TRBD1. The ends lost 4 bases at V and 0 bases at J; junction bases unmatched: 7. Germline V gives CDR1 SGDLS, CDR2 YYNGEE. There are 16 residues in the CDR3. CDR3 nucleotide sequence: TGTGCCAGCAGCCCGGGGACAGAAATAGCCAAAAACATTCAGTACTTC. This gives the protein CASSPGTEIAKNIQYF.

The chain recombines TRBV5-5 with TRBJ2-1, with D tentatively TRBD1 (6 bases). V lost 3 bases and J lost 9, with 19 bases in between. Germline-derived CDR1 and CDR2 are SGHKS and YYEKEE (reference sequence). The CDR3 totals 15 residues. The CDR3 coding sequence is TGTGCCAGCAGCTACGTAGGACAGAACAACGGTGAGCAGTTCTTC. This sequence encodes CASSYVGQNNGEQFF.

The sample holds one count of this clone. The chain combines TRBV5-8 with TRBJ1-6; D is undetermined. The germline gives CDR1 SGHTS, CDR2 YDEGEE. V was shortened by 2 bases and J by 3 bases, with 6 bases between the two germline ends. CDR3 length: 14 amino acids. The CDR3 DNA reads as TGTGCCAGCAGCTTAGGAGGCTATAATTCACCCCTCCACTTT. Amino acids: CASSLGGYNSPLHF.

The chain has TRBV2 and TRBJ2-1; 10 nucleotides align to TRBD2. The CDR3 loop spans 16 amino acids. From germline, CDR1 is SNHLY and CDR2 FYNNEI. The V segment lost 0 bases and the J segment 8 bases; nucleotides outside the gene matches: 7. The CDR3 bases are TGTGCCAGCAGTGAAGCCCCTAGCGGGAGTTCGGATGAGCAGTTCTTC. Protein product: CASSEAPSGSSDEQFF.

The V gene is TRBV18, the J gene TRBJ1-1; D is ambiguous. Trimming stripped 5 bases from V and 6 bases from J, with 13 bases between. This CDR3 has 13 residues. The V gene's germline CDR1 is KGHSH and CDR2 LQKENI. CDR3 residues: CASSEGKSPEAFF. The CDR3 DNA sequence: TGTGCCAGCTCAGAGGGCAAGTCCCCTGAAGCTTTCTTT.

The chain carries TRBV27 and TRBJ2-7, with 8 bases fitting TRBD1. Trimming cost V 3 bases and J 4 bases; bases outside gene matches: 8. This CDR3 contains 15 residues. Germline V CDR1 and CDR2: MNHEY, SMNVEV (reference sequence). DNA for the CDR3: TGTGCCAGCAGTTTCTTCCAGGGGGCAATGTACGAGCAGTACTTC. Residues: CASSFFQGAMYEQYF.

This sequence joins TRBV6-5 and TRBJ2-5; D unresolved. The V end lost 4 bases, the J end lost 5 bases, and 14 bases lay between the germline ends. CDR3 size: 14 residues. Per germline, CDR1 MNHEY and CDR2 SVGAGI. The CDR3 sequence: CASSSSLARETQYF. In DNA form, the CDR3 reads TGTGCCAGCAGTTCCTCCTTGGCGCGGGAGACCCAGTACTTC.

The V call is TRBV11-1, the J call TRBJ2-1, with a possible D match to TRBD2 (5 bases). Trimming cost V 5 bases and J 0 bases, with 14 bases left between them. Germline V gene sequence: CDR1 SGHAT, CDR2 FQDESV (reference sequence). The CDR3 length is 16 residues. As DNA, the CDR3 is TGTGCCAGCAGCCCGAGGACTCTTAGCTCCTACAATGAGCAGTTCTTC. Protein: CASSPRTLSSYNEQFF. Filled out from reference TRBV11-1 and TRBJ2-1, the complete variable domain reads EAEVAQSPRYKITEKSQAVAFWCDPISGHATLYWYRQILGQGPELLVQFQDESVVDDSQLPKDRFSAERLKGVDSTLKIQPAELGDSAMYLCASSPRTLSSYNEQFFGPGTRLTVL.

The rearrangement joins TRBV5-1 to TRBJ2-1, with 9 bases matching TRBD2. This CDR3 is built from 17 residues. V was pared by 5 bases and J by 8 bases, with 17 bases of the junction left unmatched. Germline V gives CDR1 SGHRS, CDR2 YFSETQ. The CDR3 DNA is TGCGCCAGCAGGCCTACCCGACTAGCGGCCAACATCGATGAGCAGTTCTTC. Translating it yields CASRPTRLAANIDEQFF.

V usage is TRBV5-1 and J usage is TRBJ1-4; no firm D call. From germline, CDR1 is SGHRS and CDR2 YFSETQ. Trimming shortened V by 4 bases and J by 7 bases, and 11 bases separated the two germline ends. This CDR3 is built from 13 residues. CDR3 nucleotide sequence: TGCGCCAGCAGCGTCGGTGTTGCTGAAAAACTGTTTTTT. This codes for CASSVGVAEKLFF.

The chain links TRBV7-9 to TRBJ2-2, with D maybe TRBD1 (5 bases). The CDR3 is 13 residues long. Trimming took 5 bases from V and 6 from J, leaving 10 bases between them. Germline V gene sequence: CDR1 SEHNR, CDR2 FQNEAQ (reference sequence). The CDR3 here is CASSGYRPGELFF. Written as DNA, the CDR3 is TGTGCCAGCAGCGGCTACAGGCCCGGGGAGCTGTTTTTT.

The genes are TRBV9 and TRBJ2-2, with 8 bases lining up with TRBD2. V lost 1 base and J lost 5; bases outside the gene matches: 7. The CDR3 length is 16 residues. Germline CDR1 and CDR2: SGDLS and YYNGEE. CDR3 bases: TGTGCCAGCAGCGTACTGAGCGGGAGTGGGACCGGGGAGCTGTTTTTT. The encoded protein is CASSVLSGSGTGELFF.

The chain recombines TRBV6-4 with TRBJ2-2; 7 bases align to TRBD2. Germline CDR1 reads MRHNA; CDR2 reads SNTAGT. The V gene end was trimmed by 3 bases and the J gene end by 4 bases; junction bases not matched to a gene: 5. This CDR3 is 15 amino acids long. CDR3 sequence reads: CASSETSGTTGELFF. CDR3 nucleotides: TGTGCCAGCAGTGAAACAAGCGGGACCACCGGGGAGCTGTTTTTT.

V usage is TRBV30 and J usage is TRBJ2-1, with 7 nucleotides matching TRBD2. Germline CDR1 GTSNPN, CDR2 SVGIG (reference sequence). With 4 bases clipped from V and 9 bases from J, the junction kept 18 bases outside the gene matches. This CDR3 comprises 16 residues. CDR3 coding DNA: TGTGCCTGGACCCCGGGGTCCAGCGGGTCGGGAGGTGAGCAGTTCTTC. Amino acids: CAWTPGSSGSGGEQFF.